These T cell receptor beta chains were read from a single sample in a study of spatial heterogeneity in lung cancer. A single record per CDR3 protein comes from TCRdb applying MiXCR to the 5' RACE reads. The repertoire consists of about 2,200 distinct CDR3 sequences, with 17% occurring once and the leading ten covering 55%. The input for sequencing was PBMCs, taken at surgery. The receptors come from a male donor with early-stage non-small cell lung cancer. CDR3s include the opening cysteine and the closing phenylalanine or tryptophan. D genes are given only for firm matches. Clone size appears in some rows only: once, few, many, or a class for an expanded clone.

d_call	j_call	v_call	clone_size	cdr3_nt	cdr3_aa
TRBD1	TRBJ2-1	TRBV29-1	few	TGCAGCGCTAAACAGGGGAGCAATGAGCAGTTCTTC	CSAKQGSNEQFF
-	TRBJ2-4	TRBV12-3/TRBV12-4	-	TGTGCCAGCAGTCCGCCCGGTGTAGCCAAAAACATTCAGTACTTC	CASSPPGVAKNIQYF
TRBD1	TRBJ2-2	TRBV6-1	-	TGTGCCAGCAGACTGCTACAGGGGGCGGGTGCCGGGGAGCTGTTTTTT	CASRLLQGAGAGELFF
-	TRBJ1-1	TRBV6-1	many	TGTGCCAGCACTCCAAATCTGGGCGCAAGGGGTGAAGCTTTCTTT	CASTPNLGARGEAFF
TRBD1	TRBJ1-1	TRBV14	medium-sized	TGTGCCAGCAGCCGGACAGGGGGGGCGAACACTGAAGCTTTCTTT	CASSRTGGANTEAFF
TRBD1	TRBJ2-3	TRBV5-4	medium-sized	TGTGCCAGCAGCCCGACAGGGGATACGCAGTATTTT	CASSPTGDTQYF
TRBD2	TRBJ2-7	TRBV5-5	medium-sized	TGTGCCAGCAGCTCCGGACTAGTTACCGTCTACGAGCAGTACTTC	CASSSGLVTVYEQYF
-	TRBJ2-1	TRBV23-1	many	TGCGCCAGCACGTACCGCGAGCCGGGAATCAGTGAGCAGTTCTTC	CASTYREPGISEQFF
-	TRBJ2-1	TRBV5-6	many	TGTGCCAGCAGCCTGAACAATGAGCAGTTCTTC	CASSLNNEQFF
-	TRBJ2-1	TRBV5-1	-	TGCGCCAGCGGCCCGGGACAGTTTGGGAGGGGAGATGAGCAGTTCTTC	CASGPGQFGRGDEQFF
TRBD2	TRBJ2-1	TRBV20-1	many	TGCAGTGCTCGCAGTCGGGCGGGAGGAATATACAATGAGCAGTTCTTC	CSARSRAGGIYNEQFF
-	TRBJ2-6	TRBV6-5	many	TGTGCCAGCAGTTACCTCATTGCCGGGTTCCCCTCTGGGGCCAACGTCCTGACTTTC	CASSYLIAGFPSGANVLTF
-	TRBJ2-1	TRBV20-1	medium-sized	TGCAGTGCTAGAGATCCGTCGGCGGTAAGCTCCTACAATGAGCAGTTCTTC	CSARDPSAVSSYNEQFF
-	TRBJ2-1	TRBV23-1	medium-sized	TGCGCCAGCCCACCTCTGGACGGGATAAGCTCCTACAATGAGCAGTTCTTC	CASPPLDGISSYNEQFF
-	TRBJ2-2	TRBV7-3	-	TGTGCCAGCAGCCCCGAAAACACCGGGGAGCTGTTTTTT	CASSPENTGELFF
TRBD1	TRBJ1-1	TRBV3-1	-	TGTGCCAGCAGCCCGCCCCACAGGGGTCCTGAAGCTTTCTTT	CASSPPHRGPEAFF
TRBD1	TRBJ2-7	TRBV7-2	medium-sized	TGTGCCAGCAGCTTAATGGGGACAGGGACCTACGAGCAGTACTTC	CASSLMGTGTYEQYF
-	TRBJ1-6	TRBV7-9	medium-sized	TGTGCCAGTACCCTAAGAACGGGAGGCAATTCACCCCTCCACTTT	CASTLRTGGNSPLHF
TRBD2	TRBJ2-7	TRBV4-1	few	TGCGCCAGCAGCCAAGGGACTAGATCCGGATACGAGCAGTACTTC	CASSQGTRSGYEQYF
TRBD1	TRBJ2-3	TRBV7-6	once	TGTGCCAGCAGCTTAGCGAGTTGGGGGACAGGGGGCACAGATACGCAGTATTTT	CASSLASWGTGGTDTQYF
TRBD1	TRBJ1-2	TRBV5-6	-	TGTGCCAGCAGCCCGGCTTCAGGGGGCCATAACTATGGCTACACCTTC	CASSPASGGHNYGYTF
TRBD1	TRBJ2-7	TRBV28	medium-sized	TGTGCCAGCGGGCTCCGGGACAGGGATTTGAAGCAGTACTTC	CASGLRDRDLKQYF
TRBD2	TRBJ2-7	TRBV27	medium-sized	TGTGCCAGCAGTTTATCGGGGGGGTCTCTGTACGAGCAGTACTTC	CASSLSGGSLYEQYF
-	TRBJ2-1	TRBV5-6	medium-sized	TGTGCCAGCAGCTTGGGTTGGACTGCGAACTCCAATGAGCAGTTCTTC	CASSLGWTANSNEQFF
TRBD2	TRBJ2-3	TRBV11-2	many	TGTGCCAGCAGCTTAGATCCTAGCGGCCGCACAGATACGCAGTATTTT	CASSLDPSGRTDTQYF
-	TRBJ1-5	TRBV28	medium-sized	TGTGCCAGCAGTTTAGCCAGGGGAAGCAATCAGCCCCAGCATTTT	CASSLARGSNQPQHF
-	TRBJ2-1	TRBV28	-	TGTGCCAGCAGTTTATATGGGACTCCCTCCAATGAGCAGTTCTTC	CASSLYGTPSNEQFF
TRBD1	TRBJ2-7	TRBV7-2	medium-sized	TGTGCCAGCAGCCCCCACGGGACAGGAGGCGACGAGCAGTACTTC	CASSPHGTGGDEQYF
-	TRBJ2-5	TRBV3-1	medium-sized	TGTGCCAGCAGCCTTGACTTGAACCAAGAGACCCAGTACTTC	CASSLDLNQETQYF
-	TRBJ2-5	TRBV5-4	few	TGTGCCAGCAGGGTACAGGGCCAAGAGACCCAGTACTTC	CASRVQGQETQYF
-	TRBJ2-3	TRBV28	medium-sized	TGTGCCAGCAGAGGACTGGGAGATACGCAGTATTTT	CASRGLGDTQYF
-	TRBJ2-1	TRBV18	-	TGTGCCAGCTCACCTATCGCCGCGAGAGGAAACAATGAGCAGTTCTTC	CASSPIAARGNNEQFF
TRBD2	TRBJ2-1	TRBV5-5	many	TGTGCCAGCAGCTGGAGCGGGAGCTCCTACAATGAGCAGTTCTTC	CASSWSGSSYNEQFF
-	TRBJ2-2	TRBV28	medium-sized	TGTGCCAGCTGGCCTAGTAGGGTCGGGGAGCTGTTTTTT	CASWPSRVGELFF
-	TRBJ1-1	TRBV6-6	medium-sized	TGTGCCAGCACCAGACTAATGAACACTGAAGCTTTCTTT	CASTRLMNTEAFF
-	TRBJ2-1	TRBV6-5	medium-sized	TGTGCCAGCAGTTACTCGATTGAGAGCTCCTACAATGAGCAGTTCTTC	CASSYSIESSYNEQFF
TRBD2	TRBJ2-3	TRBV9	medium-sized	TGTGCCAGCAGCCTAGGGAAGCGGGAGGCCGATACGCAGTATTTT	CASSLGKREADTQYF